This T cell receptor beta chain stems from a study of T cell responses to AZD1222 COVID-19 vaccine. Some clones are missing from TCRdb's copy, which holds only in-frame ones; the method was immunoSEQ multiplex PCR. The top ten clones hold 4.5% to 5% of a sample with about 94,000 clones, 85% of them seen once. The source material was peripheral blood, sampled 28 days after the second AZD1222 dose. The source is an adult who received the AZD1222 COVID-19 vaccine.

The CDR3 spells CASSLQTGTEAFF. DNA for the CDR3: TGTGCCAGCAGCCTACAGACAGGTACTGAAGCTTTCTTT. V gene TRBV11-2 combines with J gene TRBJ1-1; tentative D call: TRBD1 (6 bases). This CDR3 is 13 amino acids long. V lost 5 bases and J lost 5, with 12 bases in between. Germline V gene lookup returns CDR1 SGHAT and CDR2 FQNNGV.